One and the same sample provided the 7 T cell receptor beta chains below, sequenced in a study of Ad26.COV2.S vaccination and SARS-CoV-2 variants. Repertoires were generated with immunoSEQ multiplex PCR, while TCRdb's copy carries only in-frame clones and drops some. The data hold approximately 460,000 clones, with approximately 90% observed a single time. Stated treatment: 19 received Ad26.COV2.S at low or high dose, single or two shots; several received placebo; per-sample allocation not given. At day 63 after the first vaccine or placebo injection, samples were drawn. Sequenced material: peripheral blood, taken in a trial of Ad26.COV2.S vaccine versus placebo. The receptors shown here come from a person between 18 and 59 years old who received the Ad26.COV2.S COVID-19 vaccine or a placebo.

The V gene is TRBV6-5, the J gene TRBJ2-5; D gene uncertain. V was pared by 5 bases and J by 1 base, with 14 bases between. In germline, CDR1 is MNHEY, CDR2 SVGAGI. The CDR3 runs 15 residues. CDR3 DNA sequence: TGTGCCAGCAGTCCTCTTACGAGGACCCAAGAGACCCAGTACTTC. It translates to CASSPLTRTQETQYF.

This chain uses TRBV4-2 with TRBJ2-7, with D perhaps TRBD1 (6 bases). This CDR3 contains 14 residues. Germline V CDR1 and CDR2: LGHNA, YNFKEQ. Deletions cut 3 bases from V and 5 bases from J, with 14 bases between. The CDR3 DNA sequence: TGTGCCAGCAGCCAGACAACAGGGTTCCACGAGCAGTACTTC. Its translation: CASSQTTGFHEQYF.

The chain recombines TRBV6-5 with TRBJ2-3; maybe TRBD2 (6 bases). Trimming shortened V by 2 bases and J by 6 bases, and 18 bases separated the two germline ends. The CDR3 totals 16 residues. Germline lookup yields CDR1 MNHEY and CDR2 SVGAGI. CDR3 in amino acids: CASSYLKSGPKDTQYF. The CDR3, as DNA: TGTGCCAGCAGTTACCTCAAAAGCGGGCCAAAGGATACGCAGTATTTT.

This chain links TRBV30 with TRBJ2-5; maybe TRBD2 (6 bases). The CDR3 length is 14 residues. Trimming pared 5 bases from V and 4 bases from J, leaving 17 bases between. The germline CDR1 and CDR2 sequences are GTSNPN and SVGIG (reference sequence). For the CDR3, the DNA is TGTGCCTGGGGCGGGGATAGGAGGGGAGAGACCCAGTACTTC. This gives the protein CAWGGDRRGETQYF.

The chain links TRBV21-1 to TRBJ1-5; the DNA was not used to check the table's D call, TRBD1. TRBV21-1 is noted as a pseudogene. CDR3 length: 16 residues. The CDR3 region is CASSQRGQVCNQPQHF. The CDR3 nucleotides read TGTGCCAGCAGCCAGAGGGGACAAGTATGCAATCAGCCCCAGCATTTT.

The J gene is TRBJ1-6, the V gene TRBV6-6; D is uncertain. Per the germline V gene, CDR1 is MNHNY and CDR2 is SVGAGI (reference sequence). V was pared by 7 bases and J by 6 bases, with 13 bases between. The CDR3 has 14 residues. CDR3 DNA: TGTGCCAGCATAAAGGAGAGACTTAATTCACCCCTCCACTTT. Protein sequence: CASIKERLNSPLHF.

The chain has TRBV18 and TRBJ1-5, with unresolved D. From germline, CDR1 is KGHSH and CDR2 LQKENI. V was trimmed by 4 bases and J by 0 bases, leaving 7 bases between them. This CDR3 comprises 14 residues. DNA for the CDR3: TGTGCCAGCTCACGGGCAGCTAGCAATCAGCCCCAGCATTTT. This encodes CASSRAASNQPQHF.